This T cell receptor beta chain was recovered during a study of PD-1 blockade in classical Hodgkin lymphoma. Study findings and constraints: At C4D1, TCR diversity had climbed significantly for CD4+ cells, though not for CD8+ cells. Prior to therapy, complete responders displayed diversity much like that of newly diagnosed patients.

There was relapse after autologous stem cell transplantation in every patient, and there was variation in brentuximab vedotin exposure. When best responses were assessed, they were complete response, partial response or progressive disease. On this clone itself: The antigen remains undetermined.

Libraries were prepared by immunoSEQ multiplex PCR; TCRdb keeps only in-frame clonotypes and omits some of them. The data show approximately 32,000 clones, around 82% seen once. The CDR3 sequence is 15 residues long. V was clipped by 6 bases and J by 2 bases; unmatched bases: 6. The germline V gene encodes CDR1 SGHVS and CDR2 FQNEAQ. The clonotype comes from a human donor with classical Hodgkin lymphoma. The sequences come from peripheral blood mononuclear cells (PBMCs), collected at baseline. This chain joins TRBV7-8 and TRBJ2-1; 8 bases fit TRBD2. The CDR3 reads CASSATGGTYNEQFF. DNA for the CDR3: TGTGCCAGCAGTGCTACGGGAGGGACCTACAATGAGCAGTTCTTC.